These 20 T cell receptor beta chains were all obtained from the same sample, sequenced in a study of cytotoxic CD8 clonotypes in ibrutinib-treated CLL. Data came from immunoSEQ multiplex PCR; TCRdb stores just in-frame clones and leaves some out. The data show fewer than 400,000 clones, 67% seen once. The starting material was PBMCs, obtained after 36 months of ibrutinib treatment. The receptors shown here come from a human donor with chronic lymphocytic leukemia.

The chain recombines TRBV21-1 with TRBJ2-1; the D call in the table, TRBD1, was not verified against the DNA. TRBV21-1 is assigned pseudogene status. The CDR3 length is 17 residues. The CDR3: CASSKGGRGPNTHEQFF. Written as DNA, the CDR3 is TGTGCCAGCAGCAAAGGAGGCAGGGGGCCCAACACCCATGAGCAGTTCTTC.

V gene TRBV6-6 combines with J gene TRBJ2-1; D may be TRBD1 or TRBD2 (6 bases each). The CDR3 totals 14 residues. V was clipped by 2 bases and J by 3 bases, with 8 bases between them. Per germline, CDR1 MNHNY and CDR2 SVGAGI (reference sequence). The CDR3 protein is CASSYKGGYNEQFF. Here the CDR3 DNA reads TGTGCCAGCAGTTACAAGGGGGGCTACAATGAGCAGTTCTTC.

The chain joins TRBV18 to TRBJ2-3; D is unclear. This CDR3 is built from 15 residues. Germline V lookup: CDR1 KGHSH, CDR2 LQKENI. V dropped 1 base and J dropped 2 bases, with 10 bases sitting between them. DNA for the CDR3: TGTGCCAGCTCACCACGGGTCCAGACCACAGATACGCAGTATTTT. It is translated as CASSPRVQTTDTQYF.

The chain is built from TRBV29-1 and TRBJ2-2; the match to TRBD2 covers 14 bases. Germline V CDR1 and CDR2: SQVTM, ANQGSEA. CDR3 length: 16 amino acids. V shed 4 bases and J 2 bases; nucleotides not matched to a gene: 3. CDR3 residues: CSVGGTSGRNTGELFF. CDR3 nucleotides: TGCAGCGTTGGAGGGACTAGCGGGAGAAACACCGGGGAGCTGTTTTTT.

CDR3 nucleotide sequence: TGCAGCGTTGACAGGACGCCTGTGGATGGCTACACCTTC. As protein: CSVDRTPVDGYTF. The chain is built from TRBV29-1 and TRBJ1-2; D unclear. V lost 3 bases, J lost 6 bases, and 14 bases lay in between. The CDR3 is made up of 13 amino acids. Germline V gene data show CDR1 as SQVTM and CDR2 as ANQGSEA.

This clone was found a few times. The rearrangement links TRBV7-8 to TRBJ2-3; D gene ambiguous. Trimming took 1 base from V and 2 from J, leaving 4 bases between them. Germline CDR1 reads SGHVS; CDR2 reads FQNEAQ. The CDR3 runs to 13 residues. The CDR3 sequence is CASSLGFTDTQYF. The CDR3 DNA is TGTGCCAGCAGCTTAGGGTTCACAGATACGCAGTATTTT.

The chain is built from TRBV15 and TRBJ1-3; D ambiguous. The germline gives CDR1 LNHNV, CDR2 YYDKDF (reference sequence). The CDR3 extends over 14 amino acids. Trimming shortened V by 0 bases and J by 0 bases, and 3 bases separated the two germline ends. This chain's CDR3 is CATSRDISGNTIYF. The CDR3 nucleotides are TGTGCCACCAGCAGAGACATCTCTGGAAACACCATATATTTT.

The chain recombines TRBV28 with TRBJ2-5; 8 bases are a match to TRBD1. The J call is uncertain, as TRBJ2-7 better fits the DNA end. CDR3 size: 14 residues. Germline CDR1 MDHEN, CDR2 SYDVKM. The CDR3 loop reads CASTRTGTRYEQYF. The CDR3 coding sequence is TGTGCCAGCACCAGGACAGGGACGAGATACGAGCAGTACTTC.

This chain joins TRBV4-1 and TRBJ1-2, with TRBD1 identical over 8 bases. There are 17 residues in the CDR3. With 0 bases clipped from V and 0 bases from J, the junction kept 6 bases outside the gene matches. The germline gives CDR1 MGHRA, CDR2 YSYEKL. The DNA for the CDR3 is TGCGCCAGCAGCCAAGAATGGACAGGGTTAGCTAACTATGGCTACACCTTC. Its protein product is CASSQEWTGLANYGYTF.

V is TRBV4-2 and J is TRBJ2-3; D is possibly TRBD1 or TRBD2 (5 bases each). The V gene's germline CDR1 is LGHNA and CDR2 YNFKEQ. The CDR3 sequence is 15 residues long. The V and J ends lost 7 bases and 4 bases respectively, with 18 bases between them. The CDR3 protein is CASTGGLGRADTQYF. CDR3 in DNA: TGTGCCAGCACTGGGGGTTTAGGGAGAGCAGATACGCAGTATTTT.

The chain recombines TRBV29-1 with TRBJ2-5, with D maybe TRBD2 (5 bases). V lost 7 bases and J 2 bases, leaving 14 bases between the germline ends. CDR1 is SQVTM, CDR2 ANQGSEA, per germline. The CDR3 spans 13 residues. The CDR3 nucleotides are TGCAGCGCCAGCGGACCCTCTCAAGAGACCCAGTACTTC. This translates into CSASGPSQETQYF.

This clone has just a few counts. The genes are TRBV9 and TRBJ2-3; D is unresolved. The V end was cut by 5 bases, the J end by 6 bases, with 7 bases between. Germline V gives CDR1 SGDLS, CDR2 YYNGEE. The CDR3 has 11 amino acids. CDR3 nucleotide sequence: TGTGCCAGCAGAGAAGCGGATACGCAGTATTTT. Translated: CASREADTQYF.

The rearrangement joins TRBV29-1 to TRBJ2-7; 12 bases line up with TRBD2. The CDR3 sequence is 14 residues long. Trimming cost V 6 bases and J 0 bases; bases outside gene matches: 3. Looked up from germline, CDR1 is SQVTM and CDR2 is ANQGSEA. CDR3 sequence: CSVETSGSSYEQYF. CDR3 nucleotide sequence: TGCAGCGTGGAGACTAGCGGGAGCTCCTACGAGCAGTACTTC.

The chain uses TRBV6-5 and TRBJ2-1; D gene ambiguous. CDR3 length equals 11 residues. V lost 2 bases and J 9 bases, leaving 5 bases between the germline ends. From germline, CDR1 is MNHEY and CDR2 SVGAGI. The CDR3 is CASSYGIEQFF. In DNA form, the CDR3 reads TGTGCCAGCAGTTACGGGATTGAGCAGTTCTTC.

J is TRBJ2-1 and V is TRBV29-1, with TRBD2 matching over 9 bases. V shed 7 bases, J shed 6 bases, and the junction held 13 bases outside the gene matches. Germline lookup yields CDR1 SQVTM and CDR2 ANQGSEA. The CDR3 sequence is 15 residues long. The CDR3 DNA sequence: TGCAGCGGGAACCCGGGACTAGCTATTGTCAATGAGCAGTTCTTC. It codes for CSGNPGLAIVNEQFF.

In its sample, this clone was seen once. The chain employs TRBV28 and TRBJ1-4, with a possible D match to TRBD1 (5 bases). Trimming shortened V by 7 bases and J by 7 bases, and 16 bases separated the two germline ends. The germline gives CDR1 MDHEN, CDR2 SYDVKM. The CDR3 is made up of 14 amino acids. CDR3 residues: CASKQAGAVEKLFF. The DNA for the CDR3 is TGTGCCAGCAAGCAAGCCGGGGCCGTTGAAAAACTGTTTTTT.

This clone was detected a few times. The chain joins TRBV29-1 to TRBJ2-7; D unclear. Germline V CDR1 and CDR2: SQVTM, ANQGSEA. Trimming stripped 3 bases from V and 3 bases from J, with 6 bases between. CDR3 length: 11 amino acids. For the CDR3, the DNA is TGCAGCGTTGACGACGGCTACGAGCAGTACTTC. It specifies CSVDDGYEQYF.

This clone came up a few times. This sequence joins TRBV27 and TRBJ2-7; D gene unclear. Trimming left V 7 bases short and J 0 bases short, with 13 bases between. The CDR3 runs to 14 residues. Germline CDR1 reads MNHEY; CDR2 reads SMNVEV (reference sequence). The CDR3 protein is CASTPLGTSYEQYF. CDR3 coding DNA: TGTGCCAGCACCCCCCTGGGAACCTCCTACGAGCAGTACTTC.

This sequence joins TRBV6-5 and TRBJ1-2; TRBD1 matches 7 bases. The germline gives CDR1 MNHEY, CDR2 SVGAGI. The CDR3 has 15 residues. V dropped 8 bases and J dropped 5; count of bases not matched to a gene: 14. The DNA of the CDR3 is TGTGCCAGCGGGACGGGGACAGCATCGCTGTATGGCTACACCTTC. This translates into CASGTGTASLYGYTF.

The chain joins TRBV5-1 to TRBJ2-2; D is ambiguous. V dropped 4 bases and J dropped 8 bases, with 21 bases sitting between them. The CDR3 has 16 amino acids. Germline V lookup: CDR1 SGHRS, CDR2 YFSETQ. The CDR3: CASSPLARYNTGELFF. The CDR3 nucleotides read TGCGCCAGCAGCCCCCTGGCCAGATATAATACGGGGGAGCTGTTTTTT.